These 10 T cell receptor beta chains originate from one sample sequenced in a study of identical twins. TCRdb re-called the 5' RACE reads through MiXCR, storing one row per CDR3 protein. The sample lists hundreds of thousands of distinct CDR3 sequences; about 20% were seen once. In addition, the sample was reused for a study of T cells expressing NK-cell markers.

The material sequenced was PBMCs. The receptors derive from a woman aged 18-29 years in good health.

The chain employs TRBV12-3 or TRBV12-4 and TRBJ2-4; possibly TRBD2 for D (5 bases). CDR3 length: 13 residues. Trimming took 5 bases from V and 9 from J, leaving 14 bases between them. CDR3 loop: CASSALQGSIQYF. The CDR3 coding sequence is TGTGCCAGCAGTGCCCTTCAAGGGAGCATTCAGTACTTC.

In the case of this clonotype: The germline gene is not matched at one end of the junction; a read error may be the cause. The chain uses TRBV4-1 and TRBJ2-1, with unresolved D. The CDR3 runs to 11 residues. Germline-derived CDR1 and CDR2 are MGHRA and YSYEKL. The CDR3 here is CASGQDLEQFF. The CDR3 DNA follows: TGCGCCAGCGGCCAAGATCTAGAGCAGTTCTTC.

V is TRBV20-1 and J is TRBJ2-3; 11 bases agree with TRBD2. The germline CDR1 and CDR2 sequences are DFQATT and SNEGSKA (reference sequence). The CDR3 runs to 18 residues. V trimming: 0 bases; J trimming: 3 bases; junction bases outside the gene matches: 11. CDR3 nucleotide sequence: TGCAGTGCTAGAGAGCCTAGGGGTAGCGGGAGGGAAACAGATACGCAGTATTTT. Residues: CSAREPRGSGRETDTQYF.

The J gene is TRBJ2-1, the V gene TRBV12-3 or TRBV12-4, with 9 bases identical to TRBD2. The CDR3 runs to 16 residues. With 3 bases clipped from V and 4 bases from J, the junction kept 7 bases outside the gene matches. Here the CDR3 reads CASSFQGGGAYNEQFF. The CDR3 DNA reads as TGTGCCAGCAGTTTCCAGGGCGGGGGGGCGTACAATGAGCAGTTCTTC.

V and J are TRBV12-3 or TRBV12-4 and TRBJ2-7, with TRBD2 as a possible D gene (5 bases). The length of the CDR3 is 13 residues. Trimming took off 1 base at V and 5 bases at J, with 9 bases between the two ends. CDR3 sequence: CASSLVLEHEQYF. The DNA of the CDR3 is TGTGCCAGCAGTTTAGTACTAGAACACGAGCAGTACTTC.

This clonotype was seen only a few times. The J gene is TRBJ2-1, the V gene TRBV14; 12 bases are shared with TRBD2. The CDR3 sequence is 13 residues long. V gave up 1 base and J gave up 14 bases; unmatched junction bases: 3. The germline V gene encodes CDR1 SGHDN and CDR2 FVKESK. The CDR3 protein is CASSQALAGGEFF. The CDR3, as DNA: TGTGCCAGCAGCCAAGCCCTAGCGGGAGGGGAGTTCTTC.

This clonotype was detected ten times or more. CDR3 loop: CSVHAPRSINYGYTF. The DNA for the CDR3 is TGCAGCGTTCACGCTCCCAGGAGTATTAACTATGGCTACACCTTC. J is TRBJ1-2 and V is TRBV29-1; D is undetermined. The CDR3 is 15 amino acids. Germline lookup yields CDR1 SQVTM and CDR2 ANQGSEA. Between the trimmed V and J ends, which lost 5 bases and 1 base, there was a span of 17 bases.

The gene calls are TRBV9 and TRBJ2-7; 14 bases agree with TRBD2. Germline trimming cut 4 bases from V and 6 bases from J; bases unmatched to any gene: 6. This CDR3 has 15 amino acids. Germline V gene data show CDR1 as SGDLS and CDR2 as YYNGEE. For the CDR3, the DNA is TGTGCCAGCAGCCTCGGGACTAGCGGGAGTCCCGAGCAGTACTTC. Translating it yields CASSLGTSGSPEQYF.

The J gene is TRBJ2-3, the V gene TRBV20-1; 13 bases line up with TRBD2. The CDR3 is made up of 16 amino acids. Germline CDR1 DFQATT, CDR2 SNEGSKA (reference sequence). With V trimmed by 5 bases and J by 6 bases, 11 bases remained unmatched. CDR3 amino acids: CSASPGGLAGVDTQYF. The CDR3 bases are TGCAGTGCTTCCCCTGGAGGACTAGCGGGAGTTGATACGCAGTATTTT.

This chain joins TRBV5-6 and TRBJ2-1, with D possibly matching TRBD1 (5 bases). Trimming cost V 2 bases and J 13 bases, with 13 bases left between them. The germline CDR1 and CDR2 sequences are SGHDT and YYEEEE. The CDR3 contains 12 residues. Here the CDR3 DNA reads TGTGCCAGCAGCTTACCCACAGGCTATCAGTTCTTC. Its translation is CASSLPTGYQFF.